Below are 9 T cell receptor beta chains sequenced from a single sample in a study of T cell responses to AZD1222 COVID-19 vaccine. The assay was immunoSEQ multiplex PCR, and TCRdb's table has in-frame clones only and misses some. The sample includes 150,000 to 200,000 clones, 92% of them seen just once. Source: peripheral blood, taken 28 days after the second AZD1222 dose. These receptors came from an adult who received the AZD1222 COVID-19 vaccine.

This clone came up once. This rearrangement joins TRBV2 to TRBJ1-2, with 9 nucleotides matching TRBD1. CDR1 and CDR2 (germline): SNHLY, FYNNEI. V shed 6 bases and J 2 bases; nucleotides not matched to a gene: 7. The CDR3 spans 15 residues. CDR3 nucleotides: TGTGCCAGCAGATGGACAGGGGATATAAACTATGGCTACACCTTC. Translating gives CASRWTGDINYGYTF.

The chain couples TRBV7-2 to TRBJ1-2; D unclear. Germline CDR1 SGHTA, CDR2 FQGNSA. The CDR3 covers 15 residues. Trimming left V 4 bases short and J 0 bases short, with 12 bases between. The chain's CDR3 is CASSYLSSANYGYTF. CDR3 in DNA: TGTGCCAGCAGCTATTTATCTTCGGCTAACTATGGCTACACCTTC.

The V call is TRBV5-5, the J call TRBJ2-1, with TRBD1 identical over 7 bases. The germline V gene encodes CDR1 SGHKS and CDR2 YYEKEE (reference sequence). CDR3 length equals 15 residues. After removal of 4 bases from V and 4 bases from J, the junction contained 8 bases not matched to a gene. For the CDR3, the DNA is TGTGCCAGCAGCGGAGGTCCGGGACAGTACAATGAGCAGTTCTTC. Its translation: CASSGGPGQYNEQFF.

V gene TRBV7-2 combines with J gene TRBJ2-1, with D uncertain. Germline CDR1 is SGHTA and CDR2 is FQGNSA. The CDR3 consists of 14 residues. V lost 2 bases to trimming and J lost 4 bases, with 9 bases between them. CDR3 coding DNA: TGTGCCAGCAGCTTACGGCCAGATTACAATGAGCAGTTCTTC. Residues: CASSLRPDYNEQFF.

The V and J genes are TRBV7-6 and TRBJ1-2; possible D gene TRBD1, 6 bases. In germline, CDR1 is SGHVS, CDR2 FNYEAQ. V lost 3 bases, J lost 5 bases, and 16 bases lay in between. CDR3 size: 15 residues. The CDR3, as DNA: TGTGCCAGCAGCTTTGGTTTGGGGAGGGGGTATGGCTACACCTTC. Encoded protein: CASSFGLGRGYGYTF.

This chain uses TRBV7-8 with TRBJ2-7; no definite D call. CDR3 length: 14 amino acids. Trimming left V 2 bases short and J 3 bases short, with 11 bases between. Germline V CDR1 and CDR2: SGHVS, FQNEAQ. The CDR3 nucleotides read TGTGCCAGCAGCTTATATGGCGGAGACTACGAGCAGTACTTC. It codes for CASSLYGGDYEQYF.

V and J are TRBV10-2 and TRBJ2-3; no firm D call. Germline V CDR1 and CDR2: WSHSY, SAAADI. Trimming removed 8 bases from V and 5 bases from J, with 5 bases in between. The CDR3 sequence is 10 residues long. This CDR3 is CASGLDTQYF. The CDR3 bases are TGCGCCAGCGGCCTAGATACGCAGTATTTT.

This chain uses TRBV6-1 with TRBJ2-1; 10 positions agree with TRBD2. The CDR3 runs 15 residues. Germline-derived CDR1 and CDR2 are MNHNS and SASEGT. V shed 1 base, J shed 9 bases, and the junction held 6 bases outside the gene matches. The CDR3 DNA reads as TGTGCCAGCAGTGAAGGTCTAGCGGGGGAGGCTGAGCAGTTCTTC. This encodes CASSEGLAGEAEQFF.

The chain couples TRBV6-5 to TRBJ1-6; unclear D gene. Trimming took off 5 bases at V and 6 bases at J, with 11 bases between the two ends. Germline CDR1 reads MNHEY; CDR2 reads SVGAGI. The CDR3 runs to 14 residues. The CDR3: CASSRFISNSPLHF. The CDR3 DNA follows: TGTGCCAGCAGTCGGTTCATCAGTAATTCACCCCTCCACTTT.